These T cell receptor beta chains were read from a single sample in a study of shared clonotypes between healthy human individuals. TCRdb keeps only in-frame clones here, not all; method: immunoSEQ multiplex PCR. The repertoire has roughly 2.5 million clones, around 94% of them found once; the top ten carry under 0.15%. The sequenced material came from naive CD4+ T cells sorted from blood. These receptors all stem from a young man in good health. Each CDR3 is given with its conserved first and last residue. The D gene is left open where the match is weak. Clone size appears in some rows only: once, few, many, or a class for an expanded clone.

j_gene	d_gene	abundance	v_gene	CDR3nt	CDR3aa
TRBJ2-3	.	.	TRBV27	TGTGCCAGCGGACGGGCCCGGGGCCCAGATACGCAGTATTTT	CASGRARGPDTQYF
TRBJ2-1	.	.	TRBV27	TGTGCCAGCAGTCCGGGAGAGCCTTACAATGAGCAGTTCTTC	CASSPGEPYNEQFF
TRBJ2-7	.	.	TRBV18	TGTGCCAGCTCAAGGACAGAGACCGTCCTACGAGAGCAGTACTTC	CASSRTETVLREQYF
TRBJ1-1	.	.	TRBV7-2	TGTGCCAGCAGCCCGAGGAGCACTGAAGCTTTCTTT	CASSPRSTEAFF
TRBJ1-1	.	few	TRBV7-9	TGTGCCAGCAGCTCACCCTACAGGGCCGCTTTCTTT	CASSSPYRAAFF
TRBJ2-7	.	.	TRBV7-9	TGTGCCAGCAGCTGGTGGCTCTCCTACGAGCAGTACTTC	CASSWWLSYEQYF
TRBJ2-7	.	.	TRBV28	TGTGCCAGCAGTGAACAGGACGGAATCTACGAGCAGTACTTC	CASSEQDGIYEQYF
TRBJ2-2	.	.	TRBV18	TGTGCCAGCTCACCACCAGACGGGAAGACATACACCGGGGAGCTGTTTTTT	CASSPPDGKTYTGELFF
TRBJ2-5	TRBD1	.	TRBV5-1	TGCGCCAGCAGCTACGGGACAGGGCAAGAGACCCAGTACTTC	CASSYGTGQETQYF
TRBJ1-2	.	.	TRBV7-2	TGTGCCAGCAGCTTATTAAGGGCAGTCGACGGCTACACCTTC	CASSLLRAVDGYTF
TRBJ2-7	.	once	TRBV6-1	TGTGCCAGCAGTGAAGCGGGGGTGGGGGGAGAGCAGTACTTC	CASSEAGVGGEQYF
TRBJ2-3	TRBD1	.	TRBV6-5	TGTGCCAGCAGTAACTACAGGGGGCTCGGCACAGATACGCAGTATTTT	CASSNYRGLGTDTQYF
TRBJ1-5	.	few	TRBV19	TGTGCCTCTAATGCGGATCAGCGTCCATATAGCAATCAGCCCCAGCATTTT	CASNADQRPYSNQPQHF
TRBJ1-1	TRBD1	.	TRBV29-1	TGCAGCGGAGACAGGGGGGGCACTGAAGCTTTCTTT	CSGDRGGTEAFF
TRBJ2-5	TRBD1	.	TRBV7-9	TGTGCCAGCAGCCTCACCTGGGACAGGGAGGTAATAACGTACTTC	CASSLTWDREVITYF
TRBJ2-7	TRBD1	.	TRBV6-5	TGTGCCAGCAGGTTCCGACAGGGCTCCTACGAGCAGTACTTC	CASRFRQGSYEQYF
TRBJ2-7	TRBD1	.	TRBV2	TGTGCCAGCAGTGAAGGGGGACAGGGGCGGGAGCAGTACTTC	CASSEGGQGREQYF
TRBJ2-7	.	.	TRBV30	TGTGCCTGTAGGGGGGGCTACGAGCAGTACTTC	CACRGGYEQYF
TRBJ2-7	.	once	TRBV7-2	TGTGCCAGCAGCTCCTCGTCGAACGAGCAGTACTTC	CASSSSSNEQYF
TRBJ2-3	TRBD2	once	TRBV18	TGTGCCAGCTCACCACTAGCGGGAGGTCCTAGCACAGATACGCAGTATTTT	CASSPLAGGPSTDTQYF
TRBJ2-3	.	.	TRBV2	TGTGCCAGCAGTGAAGCATTATCCACTAGCACAGATACGCAGTATTTT	CASSEALSTSTDTQYF
TRBJ1-6	.	.	TRBV6-5	TGTGCCAGCAGGCCGATATTGAATTCACCCCTCCACTTT	CASRPILNSPLHF
TRBJ2-3	.	.	TRBV28	TGTGCCAGCAGTTTCTATACGGACAGCACAGATACGCAGTATTTT	CASSFYTDSTDTQYF
TRBJ2-2	.	.	TRBV18	TGTGCCAGCTCACCACCGATAACAGGGAACACCGGGGAGCTGTTTTTT	CASSPPITGNTGELFF
TRBJ2-2	.	.	TRBV5-6	TGTGCCAGCAGCTTGGATGGAGGGTGGCGAGACACCGGGGAGCTGTTTTTT	CASSLDGGWRDTGELFF
TRBJ2-1	TRBD2	.	TRBV7-8	TGTGCCAGCAGCCTTAGCGGGGTCCCCTACAATGAGCAGTTCTTC	CASSLSGVPYNEQFF
TRBJ1-4	.	.	TRBV20-1	TGCAGTGCTCATTCTAATGAAAAACTGTTTTTT	CSAHSNEKLFF
TRBJ2-1	TRBD2	.	TRBV5-1	TGCGCCAGCAGCTTTAGCGGGAGGGCCCTCTATAGTAGCTACAATGAGCAGTTCTTC	CASSFSGRALYSSYNEQFF
TRBJ2-7	.	.	TRBV7-2	TGTGCCAGCAGCCCCATTCAGGGTTTAGATGAGCAGTACTTC	CASSPIQGLDEQYF
TRBJ2-2	.	.	TRBV4-1	TGCGCCAGCAGCCCCTACCGGGACCTTCTTTATTCGAACACCGGGGAGCTGTTTTTT	CASSPYRDLLYSNTGELFF
TRBJ2-1	TRBD2	.	TRBV10-3	TGTGCCATCAGTGAGTCGCAGCCAGCGGGAGTCAACAATGAGCAGTTCTTC	CAISESQPAGVNNEQFF
TRBJ1-3	TRBD1	.	TRBV5-1	TGCGCCAGCAGCCCCGAAGGGACAGGTAACACCATATATTTT	CASSPEGTGNTIYF
TRBJ1-2	.	.	TRBV2	TGTGCCAGCAGTTACGGGGTTGGCTACACCTTC	CASSYGVGYTF
TRBJ1-6	.	.	TRBV5-1	TGCGCCAGCAGCTTGGAAGGGCATAATTCACCCCTCCACTTT	CASSLEGHNSPLHF
TRBJ2-7	TRBD1	.	TRBV2	TGTGCCAGCAGTGGACAGGGGTCGACCGAGCAGTACTTC	CASSGQGSTEQYF
TRBJ1-1	TRBD1	few	TRBV19	TGTGCCAGTAGTCAGGGGGCCCACACTGAAGCTTTCTTT	CASSQGAHTEAFF
TRBJ2-2	TRBD1	.	TRBV6-1	TGTGCCAGCAGATTACAGGGGGAGGGGGAGCTGTTTTTT	CASRLQGEGELFF
TRBJ2-3	.	.	TRBV30	TGTGCCTGGGGGTCAGGGGCCTCAGATACGCAGTATTTT	CAWGSGASDTQYF
TRBJ1-6	.	.	TRBV25-1	TGTGCCAGCAGCGCTGGGGCGTGGGTAAAGTTAGGTTCACCCCTCCACTTT	CASSAGAWVKLGSPLHF
TRBJ2-5	TRBD2	.	TRBV5-1	TGCGCCAGCAGCTTGGCCACTAGCGGGAGTACCCAAGAGACCCAGTACTTC	CASSLATSGSTQETQYF
TRBJ1-4	.	.	TRBV29-1	TGCAGCGTTGGAGATGGAGGATTTACTAATGAAAAACTGTTTTTT	CSVGDGGFTNEKLFF
TRBJ2-1	.	once	TRBV23-1	TGCGCCAGCAGTCACAGGGGGCGGACTAGCCAAACTTACAATGAGCAGTTCTTC	CASSHRGRTSQTYNEQFF
TRBJ1-4	.	.	TRBV7-7	TGTGCTAGCAGCCGTAGTGGGAGCATTAATGAAAAACTGTTTTTT	CASSRSGSINEKLFF
TRBJ1-4	.	.	TRBV21-1	TGTGCCAGCAGGCCGGGACGAACAGTAACTAATGAAAAACTGTTTTTT	CASRPGRTVTNEKLFF
TRBJ1-4	TRBD1	.	TRBV25-1	TGTGCCAGCAGTGACTGGGGACAGCGACCTATAGGGGGTGAAAAACTGTTTTTT	CASSDWGQRPIGGEKLFF
TRBJ2-5	.	.	TRBV6-6	TGTGCCAGCCGGCCAGAACAAGAGACCCAGTACTTC	CASRPEQETQYF
TRBJ2-2	.	.	TRBV7-2	TGTGCCAGCAGCTTAGAGAGGTCCGGGGAGCTGTTTTTT	CASSLERSGELFF
TRBJ2-3	TRBD2	.	TRBV30	TGTGCCTGGAGGGGCGCGGGAGGGTTCACAGATACGCAGTATTTT	CAWRGAGGFTDTQYF
TRBJ2-1	.	.	TRBV11-2	TGTGCCAGCAGCTCGAGCGGCTACGGCAATGAGCAGTTCTTC	CASSSSGYGNEQFF
TRBJ2-1	TRBD2	.	TRBV11-2	TGTGCCAGCAGACGAGATCGATTCCCCGGGACTAGGGAGGACAATGAGCAGTTCTTC	CASRRDRFPGTREDNEQFF